This T cell receptor (beta chain) was recovered during a study of blood T cell repertoires in COVID-19 (dated by TCRdb to 2018 to 2020). With respect to the entire study: The collaborator samples originated in the United States, Italy and Spain and spanned the acute and convalescent phases of COVID-19. The repertoires were released in a freely available public database intended as a resource for research on the immune response to SARS-CoV-2. Samples were obtained from the ongoing ImmuneRACE study (first 160 participants) and from 1,000 to 1,500 subjects provided by 6 global collaborators. The material from the prospective study consisted of cDNA or gDNA derived from T cells, B-cell-depleted T cells, or PBMCs. A de-identified subject ID, COVID-19 status, age in years and sex were almost always included in the sample metadata. Deeply sampled blood TCRbeta repertoires from subjects exposed to, actively infected with, or recovered from COVID-19 were included in the dataset. Where available, HLA class I and class II types were taken from metadata supplied by the sample provider and were not determined by assay-based typing.

TCRbeta CDR3 regions were amplified from genomic DNA by means of the immunoSEQ Assay, a bias-controlled multiplex PCR. The source study handled its data this way. The number of nucleated cells in each sample was estimated by amplification of reference gene primers within the assay. To quantify the absolute abundance of each unique TCRbeta CDR3 rearrangement, sequence reads were collapsed and filtered. Productive Simpson clonality was computed per sample as the square root of Simpson's diversity index over productive rearrangements. TCRdb mirrors the immuneACCESS table, restricted to in-frame sequences. Some clones are absent from its copies; in checked studies, under half trace to an unresolved V gene, and the reason for the others is unknown. That table supplies the V and J calls and clone size; D and trimming were determined from the DNA. Recorded for this sample are about 440,000 clones; more than 85% of them occurred a single time. The ten largest account for 4.3% of the sample.

Findings and caveats that apply to the study as a whole: Clinical and demographic metadata were provided uncurated, with the amount varying by source and participant.

Collaborating institutions collected whole blood in K2EDTA tubes following their own protocols. For TCRbeta analysis, collaborators shipped samples in one of three forms: frozen whole blood, isolated PBMCs, or DNA extracted from either of those sample types. Points on this clone: Which antigen it targets is not known. No base quality information exists; no much larger clone differs at one position. Other DNA variants within this sample encode the same CDR3.

The CDR3 has 11 amino acids, counting the end cysteine and phenylalanine. The CDR3 DNA has 33 bases and is translated from base 1. The trim is 5 bases for V and 5 bases for J, with a gap of 9 bases between the germline ends. Via the germline V gene (reference sequence), CDR1 is DFQATT and CDR2 SNEGSKA. The sequence was collected from a woman aged 30 to 39 with acute or convalescent COVID-19. The rearrangement joined TRBV20-1 to TRBJ1-2; there is no confident call for the D gene. Specimen: peripheral blood. The DNA is as follows: TGCAGTGCTCGGGCGGGGTATGGCTACACCTTC. Its product reads: CSARAGYGYTF.